A selection of T cell receptor beta chains follows, all from one sample in a study of control samples from healthy donors and cancer patients. TCRdb keeps only in-frame clones here, not all; method: immunoSEQ multiplex PCR. The sample has around 180,000 clones, 94% seen once. Sequenced: blood. The receptor set was obtained from a woman between 18 and 29 years old in good health. Both conserved end residues are part of each CDR3. Fields, in order: V gene, D gene, J gene, clone size, CDR3 protein, CDR3 DNA. A D gene is named only where the DNA matches it firmly. Clone size is given for some rows only: seen once, a few or many times, or a class if the clone is expanded.

TRBV4-1	-	TRBJ1-3	-	CASSQRGGNPGNTIYF	TGCGCCAGCAGCCAAAGAGGAGGGAATCCTGGAAACACCATATATTTT
TRBV10-1	TRBD2	TRBJ2-7	-	CASSGLAGGEQYF	TGCGCCAGCAGTGGTCTAGCGGGGGGCGAGCAGTACTTC
TRBV4-2	-	TRBJ1-2	-	CASSSLTGRRDGYTF	TGTGCCAGCAGCTCCTTAACAGGCCGCCGGGACGGCTACACCTTC
TRBV5-1	TRBD2	TRBJ2-3	-	CASSSLAGSTDTQYF	TGCGCCAGCAGCTCCTTAGCGGGGAGCACAGATACGCAGTATTTT
TRBV3-1/TRBV3-2	-	TRBJ2-7	-	CASSSQVSYEQYF	TGTGCCAGCAGCTCTCAAGTATCCTACGAGCAGTACTTC
TRBV6-5	-	TRBJ2-5	-	CASGIVGLETQYF	TGTGCCAGCGGGATTGTGGGGTTAGAGACCCAGTACTTC
TRBV5-6	TRBD1	TRBJ2-2	-	CASSWDRGATGELFF	TGTGCCAGCAGCTGGGACAGGGGTGCGACCGGGGAGCTGTTTTTT
TRBV7-9	-	TRBJ1-3	-	CASSFARELIGNTIYF	TGTGCCAGCAGCTTCGCCCGGGAGTTAATCGGAAACACCATATATTTT
TRBV10-1	-	TRBJ1-1	-	CASSDSRERAFF	TGCGCCAGCAGTGATTCCCGCGAGCGAGCTTTCTTT
TRBV19	TRBD1	TRBJ1-2	-	CASSLRQGRDGYTF	TGTGCCAGTAGTCTGAGACAGGGTAGGGATGGCTACACCTTC
TRBV11-2	-	TRBJ2-5	-	CASSGDGYQETQYF	TGTGCCAGCAGCGGCGACGGCTACCAAGAGACCCAGTACTTC
TRBV14	-	TRBJ1-2	-	CASSQFSGQTYGYTF	TGTGCCAGCAGCCAGTTCTCAGGGCAGACCTATGGCTACACCTTC
TRBV19	-	TRBJ2-7	-	CASSIVGANNYEQYF	TGTGCCAGTAGTATAGTGGGGGCCAACAACTACGAGCAGTACTTC
TRBV5-4	TRBD2	TRBJ2-1	-	CASSLRQGGSYNEQFF	TGTGCCAGCAGCTTGAGGCAGGGAGGGTCCTACAATGAGCAGTTCTTC
TRBV10-1	TRBD2	TRBJ2-7	-	CASSSGSPPYEQYF	TGCGCCAGCAGTAGCGGGAGTCCTCCCTACGAGCAGTACTTC
TRBV28	TRBD1	TRBJ2-5	once	CASRTPGQGSETQYF	TGTGCCAGCAGGACGCCGGGACAGGGATCAGAGACCCAGTACTTC
TRBV24-1	-	TRBJ2-2	-	CATSDLWTANTGELFF	TGTGCCACCAGTGATTTATGGACAGCGAACACCGGGGAGCTGTTTTTT
TRBV10-3	TRBD2	TRBJ2-7	-	CAISGTSGSPYEQYF	TGTGCCATCAGTGGGACTAGCGGGAGCCCCTACGAGCAGTACTTC
TRBV19	TRBD1	TRBJ1-2	few	CASRQTGQLYGYTF	TGTGCCAGTAGGCAGACAGGGCAACTCTATGGCTACACCTTC
TRBV20-1	-	TRBJ1-2	-	CSARGSYGYTF	TGCAGTGCTAGAGGGTCCTATGGCTACACCTTC
TRBV4-3	-	TRBJ2-1	-	CASSQDARRGPGSEQFF	TGCGCCAGCAGCCAAGATGCGAGGCGGGGGCCTGGCAGTGAGCAGTTCTTC
TRBV7-9	-	TRBJ2-4	-	CASSLGYPGAKNIQYF	TGTGCCAGCAGCTTAGGCTACCCAGGGGCCAAAAACATTCAGTACTTC
TRBV18	-	TRBJ2-7	-	CASSPRRDGHEQYF	TGTGCCAGCTCACCACGCAGGGACGGGCACGAGCAGTACTTC
TRBV12-5	-	TRBJ2-3	-	CASGPTPGLSTDTQYF	TGTGCTAGTGGTCCCACCCCGGGGCTGAGCACAGATACGCAGTATTTT
TRBV29-1	-	TRBJ2-1	-	CSVVSPPLYNEQFF	TGCAGCGTTGTTTCGCCGCCCCTTTACAATGAGCAGTTCTTC
TRBV7-2	TRBD2	TRBJ2-7	once	CASSIAGVASDEQYF	TGTGCCAGCAGCATAGCGGGAGTGGCTTCTGACGAGCAGTACTTC
TRBV3-1/TRBV3-2	-	TRBJ1-3	-	CASSPTQGRNTIYF	TGTGCCAGCAGTCCCACGCAGGGGAGAAACACCATATATTTT
TRBV7-9	TRBD1	TRBJ1-1	-	CASSLEGDRGMNTEAFF	TGTGCCAGCAGCTTAGAAGGAGACAGGGGCATGAACACTGAAGCTTTCTTT
TRBV12-2	-	TRBJ2-6	-	CASRLGHFGANVLTF	TGTGCAAGTCGCTTAGGACATTTTGGGGCCAACGTCCTGACTTTC
TRBV3-1/TRBV3-2	TRBD1	TRBJ2-7	-	CASSQDPETGGLSSYEQYF	TGTGCCAGCAGCCAAGATCCGGAGACAGGGGGCTTGAGCTCCTACGAGCAGTACTTC
TRBV5-1	TRBD1	TRBJ2-3	-	CASSSGTVDTDTQYF	TGCGCCAGCAGTTCCGGGACAGTAGACACAGATACGCAGTATTTT
TRBV2	TRBD2	TRBJ2-3	-	CASSETSGGARDTQYF	TGTGCCAGCAGTGAGACTAGCGGGGGGGCCAGAGATACGCAGTATTTT
TRBV24-1	-	TRBJ2-7	-	CATSDLNGYEQYF	TGTGCCACCAGTGATTTGAACGGGTACGAGCAGTACTTC
TRBV29-1	-	TRBJ1-2	-	CSVLSGHGYTF	TGCAGCGTTCTCTCGGGCCATGGCTACACCTTC
TRBV6-5	-	TRBJ1-1	-	CASSYGFRAFF	TGTGCCAGCAGTTATGGGTTTAGGGCTTTCTTT
TRBV5-1	-	TRBJ2-1	-	CASSRVGEQFF	TGCGCCAGCAGCCGGGTGGGTGAGCAGTTCTTC
TRBV7-8	TRBD2	TRBJ2-1	-	CASSSPTSGGAVGFF	TGTGCCAGCAGCTCACCGACTAGCGGGGGGGCCGTGGGTTTCTTC
TRBV29-1	-	TRBJ2-7	-	CSVEDTGQGKQYF	TGCAGCGTTGAAGATACCGGCCAGGGCAAGCAGTACTTC
TRBV27	TRBD1	TRBJ1-6	few	CASTPGQGRIRNSPLHF	TGTGCCAGCACCCCGGGACAGGGGCGGATCCGAAATTCACCCCTCCACTTT
TRBV19	-	TRBJ2-3	once	CASSIRTVDTQYF	TGTGCCAGTAGTATACGGACAGTAGATACGCAGTATTTT